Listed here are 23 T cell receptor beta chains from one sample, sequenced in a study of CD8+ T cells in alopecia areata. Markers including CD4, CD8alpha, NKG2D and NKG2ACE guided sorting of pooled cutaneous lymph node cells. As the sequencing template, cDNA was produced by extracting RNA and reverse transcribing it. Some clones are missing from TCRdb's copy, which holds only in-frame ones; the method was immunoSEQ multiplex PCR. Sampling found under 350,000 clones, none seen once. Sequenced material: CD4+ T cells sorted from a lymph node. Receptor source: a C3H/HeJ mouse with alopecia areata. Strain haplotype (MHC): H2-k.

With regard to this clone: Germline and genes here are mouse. This CDR3 reads CASSEGGAEAEQFF. The CDR3 bases that were read are TGTGCCAGCAGTGAGGGGGGGGCTGAGGCT. This chain joins TRBV13-1 and TRBJ2-1; 8 bases match TRBD2. The CDR3 end lies 4 residues beyond the end of the read and is filled in from the germline J gene. This CDR3 region has 14 residues. CDR1 NSHNY and CDR2 SYGAGN come from the germline V gene.

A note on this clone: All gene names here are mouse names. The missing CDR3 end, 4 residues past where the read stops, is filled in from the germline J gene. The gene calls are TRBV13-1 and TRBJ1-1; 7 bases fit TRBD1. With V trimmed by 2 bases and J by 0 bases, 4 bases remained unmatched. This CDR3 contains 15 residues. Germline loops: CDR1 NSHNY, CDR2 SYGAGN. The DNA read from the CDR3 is TGTGCCAGCAGTGAATCAGGGGGAGCAAACACA. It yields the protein CASSESGGANT. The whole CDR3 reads CASSESGGANTEVFF.

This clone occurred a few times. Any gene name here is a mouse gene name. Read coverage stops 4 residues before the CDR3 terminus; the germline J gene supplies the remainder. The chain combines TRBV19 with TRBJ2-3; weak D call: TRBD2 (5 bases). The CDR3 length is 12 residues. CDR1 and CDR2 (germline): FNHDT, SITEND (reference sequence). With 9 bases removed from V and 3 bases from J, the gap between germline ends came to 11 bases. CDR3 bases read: TGTGCCACCTCCCGACTGGCAGAA. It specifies CATSRLAE. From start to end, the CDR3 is CATSRLAETLYF.

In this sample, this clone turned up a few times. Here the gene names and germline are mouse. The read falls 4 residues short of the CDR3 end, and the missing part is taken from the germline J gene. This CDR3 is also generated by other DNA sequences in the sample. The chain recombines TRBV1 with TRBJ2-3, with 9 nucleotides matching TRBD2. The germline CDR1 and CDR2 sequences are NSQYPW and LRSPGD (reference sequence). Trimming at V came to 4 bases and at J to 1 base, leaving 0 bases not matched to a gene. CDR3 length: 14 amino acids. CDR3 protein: CTCSGDWGAETLYF. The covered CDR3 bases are TGCACCTGCAGTGGGGACTGGGGTGCAGAA.

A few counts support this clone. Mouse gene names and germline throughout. CDR3 bases read: TGTGCCAGCGGTGATGTCGGCTGGCTCTCCTAT. This translates into CASGDVGWLSY. The whole CDR3 sequence reads CASGDVGWLSYEQYF. The V and J genes are TRBV13-2 and TRBJ2-7, with unresolved D. The sequence runs out 4 residues before the end of the CDR3; the remainder is reconstructed from the germline J gene. The CDR3 totals 15 residues. Deletions cut 0 bases from V and 0 bases from J, with 10 bases between. Germline CDR1 NNHNN, CDR2 SYGAGS (reference sequence).

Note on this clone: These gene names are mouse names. Incomplete CDR3 DNA: TGTGCTAGCAGTTCGGGACAGGGA. Residues: CASSSGQG. The entire CDR3 sequence reads CASSSGQGEVFF. The rearrangement uses TRBV29 and TRBJ1-1, with 9 bases fitting TRBD1. The missing CDR3 end, 4 residues past where the read stops, is filled in from the germline J gene. CDR3 length: 12 residues. CDR1 is MSHET, CDR2 SYDVDS, per germline.

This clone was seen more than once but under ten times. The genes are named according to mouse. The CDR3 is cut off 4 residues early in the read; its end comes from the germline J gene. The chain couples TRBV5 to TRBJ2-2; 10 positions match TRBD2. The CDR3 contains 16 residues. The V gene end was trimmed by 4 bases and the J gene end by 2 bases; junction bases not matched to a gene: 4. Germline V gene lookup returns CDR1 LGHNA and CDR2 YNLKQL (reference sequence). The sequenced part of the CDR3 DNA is TGTGCCAGCAGCCGCACTGGGGGGGTGAACACCGGG. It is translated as CASSRTGGVNTG. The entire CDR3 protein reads CASSRTGGVNTGQLYF.

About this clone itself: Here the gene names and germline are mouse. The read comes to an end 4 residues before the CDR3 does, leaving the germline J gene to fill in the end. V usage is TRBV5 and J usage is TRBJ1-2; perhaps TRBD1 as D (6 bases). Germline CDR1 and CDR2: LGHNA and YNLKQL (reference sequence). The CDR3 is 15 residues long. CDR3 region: CASSQEVLGGRDYTF. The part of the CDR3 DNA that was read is TGTGCCAGCAGCCAAGAGGTACTGGGGGGGCGC.

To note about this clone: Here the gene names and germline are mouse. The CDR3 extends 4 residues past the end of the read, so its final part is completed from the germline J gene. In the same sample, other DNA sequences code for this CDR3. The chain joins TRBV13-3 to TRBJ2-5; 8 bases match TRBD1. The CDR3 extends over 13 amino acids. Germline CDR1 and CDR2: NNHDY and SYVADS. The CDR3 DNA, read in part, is TGTGCCAGCAGTGGACAGGGGTTAGAC. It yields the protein CASSGQGLD. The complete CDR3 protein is CASSGQGLDTQYF. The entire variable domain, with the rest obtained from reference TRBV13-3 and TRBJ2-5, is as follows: EAAVTQSPRSKVAVTGGKVTLSCHQTNNHDYMYWYRQDTGHGLRLIHYSYVADSTEKGDIPDGYKASRPSQENFSLILELASLSQTAVYFCASSGQGLDTQYFGPGTRLLVL.

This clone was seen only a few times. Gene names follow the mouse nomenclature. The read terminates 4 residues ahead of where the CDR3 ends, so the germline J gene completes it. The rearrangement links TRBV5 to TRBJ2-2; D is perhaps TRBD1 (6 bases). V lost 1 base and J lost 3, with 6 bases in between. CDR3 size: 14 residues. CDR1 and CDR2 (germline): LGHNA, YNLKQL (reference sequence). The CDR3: CASSQGTDTGQLYF. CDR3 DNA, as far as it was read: TGTGCCAGCAGCCAAGGGACAGACACCGGG.

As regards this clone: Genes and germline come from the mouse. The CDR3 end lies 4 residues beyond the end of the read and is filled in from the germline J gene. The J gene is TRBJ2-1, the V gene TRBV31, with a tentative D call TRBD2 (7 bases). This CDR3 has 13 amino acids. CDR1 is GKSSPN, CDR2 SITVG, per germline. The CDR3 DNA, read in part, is TGTGCCTGGACCCTGGGGGCGGGAGCT. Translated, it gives CAWTLGAGA. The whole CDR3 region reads CAWTLGAGAEQFF.

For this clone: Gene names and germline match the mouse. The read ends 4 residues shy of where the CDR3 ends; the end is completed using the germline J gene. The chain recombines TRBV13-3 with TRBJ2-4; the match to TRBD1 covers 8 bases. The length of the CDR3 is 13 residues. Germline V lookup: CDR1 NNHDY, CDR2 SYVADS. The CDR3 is CASSRQGKNTLYF. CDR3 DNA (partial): TGTGCCAGCAGTAGACAGGGGAAGAAC. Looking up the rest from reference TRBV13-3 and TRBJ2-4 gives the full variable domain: EAAVTQSPRSKVAVTGGKVTLSCHQTNNHDYMYWYRQDTGHGLRLIHYSYVADSTEKGDIPDGYKASRPSQENFSLILELASLSQTAVYFCASSRQGKNTLYFGAGTRLSVL.

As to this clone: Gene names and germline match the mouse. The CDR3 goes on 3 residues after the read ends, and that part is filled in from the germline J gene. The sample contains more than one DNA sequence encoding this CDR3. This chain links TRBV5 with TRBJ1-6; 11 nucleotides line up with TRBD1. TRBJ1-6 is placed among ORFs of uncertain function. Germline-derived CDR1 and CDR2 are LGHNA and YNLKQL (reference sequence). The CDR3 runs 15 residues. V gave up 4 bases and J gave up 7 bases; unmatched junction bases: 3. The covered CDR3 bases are TGTGCCAGCAGCCCAAGGGACAGGGGGAATTCGCCC. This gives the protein CASSPRDRGNSP. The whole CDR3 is CASSPRDRGNSPLYF.

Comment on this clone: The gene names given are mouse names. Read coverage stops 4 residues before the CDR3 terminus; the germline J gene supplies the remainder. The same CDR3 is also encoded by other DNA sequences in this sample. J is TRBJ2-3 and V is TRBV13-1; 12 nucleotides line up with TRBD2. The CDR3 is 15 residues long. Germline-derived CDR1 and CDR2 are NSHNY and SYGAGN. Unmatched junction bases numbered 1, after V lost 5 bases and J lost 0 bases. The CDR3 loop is CASRGLGGSAETLYF. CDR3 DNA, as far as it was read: TGTGCCAGCAGGGGACTGGGGGGTAGTGCAGAA.

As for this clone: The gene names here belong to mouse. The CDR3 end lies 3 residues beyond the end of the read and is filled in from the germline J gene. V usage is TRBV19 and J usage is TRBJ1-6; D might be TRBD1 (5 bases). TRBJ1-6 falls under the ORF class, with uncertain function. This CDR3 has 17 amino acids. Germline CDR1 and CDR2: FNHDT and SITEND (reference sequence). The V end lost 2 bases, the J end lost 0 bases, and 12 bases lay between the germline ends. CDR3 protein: CASSMVGGNSYNSPLYF. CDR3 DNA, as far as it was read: TGTGCCAGCAGTATGGTGGGGGGAAATTCCTATAATTCGCCC.

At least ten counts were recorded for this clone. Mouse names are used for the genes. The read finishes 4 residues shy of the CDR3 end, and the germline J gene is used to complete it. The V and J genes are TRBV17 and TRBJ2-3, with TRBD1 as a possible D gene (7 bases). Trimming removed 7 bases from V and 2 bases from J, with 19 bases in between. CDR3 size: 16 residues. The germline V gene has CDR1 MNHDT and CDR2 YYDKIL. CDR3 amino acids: CASTKGRGRDAETLYF. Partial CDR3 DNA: TGTGCTAGCACCAAGGGGAGGGGGCGGGATGCAGAA.

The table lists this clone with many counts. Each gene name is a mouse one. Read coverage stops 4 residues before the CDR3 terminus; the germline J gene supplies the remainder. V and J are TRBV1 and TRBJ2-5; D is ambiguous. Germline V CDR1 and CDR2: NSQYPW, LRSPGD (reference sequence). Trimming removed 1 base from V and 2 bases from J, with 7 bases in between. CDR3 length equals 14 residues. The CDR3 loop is CTCSAVRGQDTQYF. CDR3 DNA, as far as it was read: TGCACCTGCAGTGCAGTGAGAGGCCAAGAC.

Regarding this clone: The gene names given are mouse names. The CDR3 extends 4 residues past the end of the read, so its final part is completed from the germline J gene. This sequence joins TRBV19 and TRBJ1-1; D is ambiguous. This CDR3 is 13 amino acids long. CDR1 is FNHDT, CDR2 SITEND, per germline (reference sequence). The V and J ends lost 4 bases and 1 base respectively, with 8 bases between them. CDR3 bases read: TGTGCCAGCAGTTTCACACGAAACACA. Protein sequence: CASSFTRNT. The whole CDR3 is CASSFTRNTEVFF.

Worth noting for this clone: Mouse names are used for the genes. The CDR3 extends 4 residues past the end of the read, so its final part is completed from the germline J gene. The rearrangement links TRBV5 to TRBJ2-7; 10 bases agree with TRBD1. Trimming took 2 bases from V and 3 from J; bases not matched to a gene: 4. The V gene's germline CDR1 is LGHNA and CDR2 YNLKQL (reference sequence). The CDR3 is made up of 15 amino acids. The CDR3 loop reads CASSQIRDRGYEQYF. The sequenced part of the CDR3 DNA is TGTGCCAGCAGCCAAATCCGGGACAGGGGCTAT.

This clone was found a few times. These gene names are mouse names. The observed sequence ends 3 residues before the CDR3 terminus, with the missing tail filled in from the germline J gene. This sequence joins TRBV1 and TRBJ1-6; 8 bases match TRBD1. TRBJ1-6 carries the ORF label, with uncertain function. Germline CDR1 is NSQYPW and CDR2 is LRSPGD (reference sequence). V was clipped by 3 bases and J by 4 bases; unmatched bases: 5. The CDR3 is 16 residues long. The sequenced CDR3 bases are TGCACCTGCAGTGCGGCCGGGACAGGATATAATTCGCCC. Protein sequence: CTCSAAGTGYNSP. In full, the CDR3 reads CTCSAAGTGYNSPLYF.

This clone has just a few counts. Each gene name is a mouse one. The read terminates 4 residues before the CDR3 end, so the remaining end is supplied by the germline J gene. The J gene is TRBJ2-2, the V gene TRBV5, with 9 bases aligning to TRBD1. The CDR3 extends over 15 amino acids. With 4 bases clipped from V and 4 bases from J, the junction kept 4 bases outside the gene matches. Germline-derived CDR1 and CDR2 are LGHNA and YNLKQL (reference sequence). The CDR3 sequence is CASSPQGAPTGQLYF. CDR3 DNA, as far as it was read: TGTGCCAGCAGCCCACAGGGGGCGCCCACCGGG.

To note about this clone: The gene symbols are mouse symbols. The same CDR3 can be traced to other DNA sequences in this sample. The covered CDR3 bases are TGTGCCAGCGGGACTGGGGGGTAT. It encodes CASGTGGY. The CDR3 as a whole reads CASGTGGYEQYF. This chain links TRBV13-2 with TRBJ2-7, with 10 nucleotides matching TRBD2. The read ends 4 residues early relative to the CDR3; the germline J gene fills the gap. The germline V gene has CDR1 NNHNN and CDR2 SYGAGS (reference sequence). The CDR3 totals 12 residues.

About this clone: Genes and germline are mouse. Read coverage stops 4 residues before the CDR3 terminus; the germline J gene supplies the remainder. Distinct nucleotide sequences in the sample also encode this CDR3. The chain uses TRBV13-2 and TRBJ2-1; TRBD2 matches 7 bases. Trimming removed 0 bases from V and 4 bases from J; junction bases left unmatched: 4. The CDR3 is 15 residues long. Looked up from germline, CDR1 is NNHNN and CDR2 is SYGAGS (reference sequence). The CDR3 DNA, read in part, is TGTGCCAGCGGTGATGCCGGGGGGGGATATGCT. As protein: CASGDAGGGYA. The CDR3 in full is CASGDAGGGYAEQFF.